This TCR beta chain originates from a study of neurological immune-mediated disorders. Notes on the study in general: Private repertoires in all groups were suggested by the absence of shared CDR3 amino acid sequences among expanded clones across subjects. When the repertoires were grouped phylogenetically, those of 18 of the 34 multiple sclerosis patients came together in a single cluster of related CDR3 sequences, which points to a possible repertoire-level signature.

The team produced cDNA through 5'RACE using 10-nucleotide random UMIs. Using its own MiXCR run on the 5' RACE reads, TCRdb lists one record per CDR3 protein. This table has some 60,000 distinct CDR3 sequences, 3% to 4% appearing once. There are many counts of this clonotype. Its antigen is currently unknown. Trimming removed 3 bases from V and 1 base from J, with 6 bases in between. CDR1 and CDR2 (germline): SNHLY, FYNNEI. The CDR3 spans 13 residues. This sequence joins TRBV2 and TRBJ1-1; D call uncertain. The source of this sequence is a woman in her 50s with multiple sclerosis. The sample comprised PBMCs. CDR3 DNA sequence: TGTGCCAGCAGTGATCAGAGGAACACTGAAGCTTTCTTT. Encoded protein: CASSDQRNTEAFF.